This TCR beta chain was observed in a study of T cell repertoires in ileal Crohn's disease. Study details: Operated complications were stricturing disease (approximately 60%) and penetrating disease (around 40%). From the surgical specimen's inflamed ileum, biopsies were taken as M0.

On this clone itself: Its antigen is not known.

Study-wide findings and caveats: Endoscopic recurrence occurred in every patient whose clonality exceeded 26.8%. Active smokers at surgery had more clonal expansions than non-smokers.

As for time point: inflamed ileum from the surgical specimen. The protocol was immunoSEQ multiplex PCR, while the TCRdb copy is restricted to in-frame clones and leaves out a portion. The sample shows some 16,000 clones, 92% of them seen only once. The CDR3 extends over 16 amino acids. The V end lost 0 bases, the J end lost 10 bases, and 20 bases lay between the germline ends. In germline, CDR1 is SGHKS, CDR2 YYEKEE (reference sequence). Material: ileal tissue. The genes are TRBV5-5 and TRBJ2-1, with D perhaps TRBD1 or TRBD2 (6 bases each). This TCR was sampled from an adult with Crohn's disease. The CDR3 DNA sequence: TGTGCCAGCAGCTTGGTTTCCGGGGGCCCCCTTGGGGAGCAGTTCTTC. Its translation is CASSLVSGGPLGEQFF.